This note documents a single T cell receptor (beta chain) sequence. These data come from a study of blood T cell repertoires in COVID-19. Looking at the study overall: Acute and convalescent COVID-19 samples came from the United States, Italy and Spain. Sources were T cells, B-cell-depleted T cells, or PBMCs; the material itself was cDNA or gDNA.

Authors' data handling: For nucleated cells, counts were estimated from reference gene primer amplification. Measured with immunoSEQ multiplex PCR; TCRdb has only the in-frame clones, and not every one. V, J and clone size derive from that table, while D and trimming were established from the DNA sequence. This table has 90,000 to 100,000 clones, 65% to 85% appearing once. The sample taken for sequencing was peripheral blood. This sequence was found in a man aged 70-80 years with active or convalescent COVID-19.

CDR3 residues: CASRGAGNSPLHF. In DNA, the CDR3 is TGTGCCAGCAGAGGGGCTGGAAATTCACCCCTCCACTTT. This chain connects TRBV2 to TRBJ1-6; maybe TRBD1 (5 bases). This CDR3 spans 13 amino acids. V lost 6 bases and J lost 7, with 10 bases in between. The V gene's germline CDR1 is SNHLY and CDR2 FYNNEI.